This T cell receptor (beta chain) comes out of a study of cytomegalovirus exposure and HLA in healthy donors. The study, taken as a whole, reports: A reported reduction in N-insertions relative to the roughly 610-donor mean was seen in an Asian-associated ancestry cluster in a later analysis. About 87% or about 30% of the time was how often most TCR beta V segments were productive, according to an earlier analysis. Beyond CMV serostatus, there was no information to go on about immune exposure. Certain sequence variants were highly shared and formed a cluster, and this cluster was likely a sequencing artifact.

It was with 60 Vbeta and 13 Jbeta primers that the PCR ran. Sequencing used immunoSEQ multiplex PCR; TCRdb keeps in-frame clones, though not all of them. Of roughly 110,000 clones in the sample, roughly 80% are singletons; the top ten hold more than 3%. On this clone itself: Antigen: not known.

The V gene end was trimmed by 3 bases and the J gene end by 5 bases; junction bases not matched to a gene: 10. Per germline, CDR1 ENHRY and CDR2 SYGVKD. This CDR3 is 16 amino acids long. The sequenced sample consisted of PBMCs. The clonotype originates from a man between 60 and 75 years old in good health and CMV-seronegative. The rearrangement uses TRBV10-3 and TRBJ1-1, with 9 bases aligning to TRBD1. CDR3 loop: CAISETPDRGGTEAFF. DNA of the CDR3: TGTGCCATCAGTGAAACCCCGGACAGGGGTGGGACTGAAGCTTTCTTT.